This T cell receptor beta chain derives from a study of cytomegalovirus exposure and HLA in healthy donors. Findings and caveats of the study: The study put 150 to 200 TCR beta chains on its list as cytomegalovirus-associated. According to a subsequent analysis, TCR clusters identified in the first cohort showed a tendency to co-occur across the 120 validation repertoires.

Concerning this clone itself: Its antigen is not known.

V gave up 10 bases and J gave up 3 bases; unmatched junction bases: 7. The CDR3 extends over 14 amino acids. Germline-derived CDR1 and CDR2 are MDHEN and SYDVKM. Profiled with immunoSEQ multiplex PCR; TCRdb holds only in-frame clones, not every one. The table records 45,000 to 65,000 clones, roughly 89% of them present only once. Sequences were obtained from PBMCs. The source of this sequence is a woman under 30 in good health and CMV-seropositive. The genes are TRBV28 and TRBJ2-7; TRBD1 matches at 12 bases. For the CDR3, the DNA is TGTGCCACTGTCCGGGACAGGGGGCGCTACGAGCAGTACTTC. Its protein is CATVRDRGRYEQYF.